This TCR beta chain was recorded in a study of somatic mutations in cytotoxic T cells in rheumatoid arthritis. Profiled with immunoSEQ multiplex PCR; TCRdb holds only in-frame clones, not every one. The sample yields around 19,000 clones, around 79% seen once. CDR1 and CDR2 (germline): SGHKS, YYEKEE (reference sequence). CDR3 length: 16 residues. With V trimmed by 1 base and J by 4 bases, 5 bases remained unmatched. The sequence was collected from an adult with rheumatoid arthritis. Sequences were obtained from CD8+ T cells sorted from blood. The genes are TRBV5-5 and TRBJ2-2; TRBD2 matches at 9 bases. The CDR3 DNA sequence: TGTGCCAGCAGCTTGTCGCGGGAGGGCCGCACCGGGGAGCTGTTTTTT. As protein: CASSLSREGRTGELFF.